The TCR beta chain described here comes from a study of cytomegalovirus exposure and HLA in healthy donors. Study results and caveats: The study put under 200 TCR beta chains on its list as cytomegalovirus-associated. As a later analysis revealed, most CMV-associated TCR beta chains appeared HLA-restricted. Prediction of most subjects' HLA-A and HLA-B alleles by TCR beta sequences was reportedly accurate. When presence/absence was analysed, sequencing depth was taken to be roughly uniform across donors.

Comment on this clone: Antigen unknown.

This CDR3 has 16 amino acids. The V gene's germline CDR1 is MNHEY and CDR2 SVGAGI. The germline V and J ends were trimmed by 3 bases and 3 bases, with 16 bases remaining between them. A multiplex PCR was run with 60 Vbeta primers and 13 Jbeta primers. Sequencing was performed with immunoSEQ multiplex PCR; in TCRdb, only in-frame clones are kept and a portion is missing. The repertoire has fewer than 150,000 clones, around 80% of them found once; the top ten carry approximately 7%. The genes are TRBV6-5 and TRBJ2-3, with D tentatively TRBD1 (6 bases). The sequencing input was PBMCs. The TCR sequence derives from a man between 35 and 55 years old in good health and CMV-seropositive. The CDR3 DNA follows: TGTGCCAGCAGTTATGGTGTGGGGGCGACTACAGATACGCAGTATTTT. It is translated as CASSYGVGATTDTQYF.